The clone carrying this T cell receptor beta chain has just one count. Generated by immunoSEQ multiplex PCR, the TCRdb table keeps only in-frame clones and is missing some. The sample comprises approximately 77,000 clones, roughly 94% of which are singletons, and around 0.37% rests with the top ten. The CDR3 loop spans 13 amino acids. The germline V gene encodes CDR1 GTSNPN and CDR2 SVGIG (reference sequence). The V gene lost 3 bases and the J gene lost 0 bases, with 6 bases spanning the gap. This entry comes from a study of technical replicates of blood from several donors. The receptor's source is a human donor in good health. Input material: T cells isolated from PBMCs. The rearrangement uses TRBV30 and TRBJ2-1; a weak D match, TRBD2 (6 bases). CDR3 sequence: CAWSGSSYNEQFF. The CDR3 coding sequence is TGTGCCTGGAGCGGGAGCTCCTACAATGAGCAGTTCTTC.